This is a list of T cell receptor beta chains from one sample in a study of blood T cell repertoires in COVID-19. Sequencing was performed with immunoSEQ multiplex PCR; in TCRdb, only in-frame clones are kept and a portion is missing. The sample lists some 250,000 clones, approximately 89% occurring once. Sequencing was carried out using PBMCs or T cells enriched from blood (not recorded which). These receptors came from a woman younger than 45 with acute COVID-19. Each CDR3 is given with its conserved first and last residue. Size values are once, few and many counts, or a class for expanded clones, and some rows have none.

cdr3_aa: CASSTGQGYNEQFF; j_call: TRBJ2-1; v_call: TRBV28; clone_size: .
cdr3_aa: CASSESGARVGETQYF; j_call: TRBJ2-5; v_call: TRBV10-1; clone_size: once
cdr3_aa: CASSQGTGNYGYTF; j_call: TRBJ1-2; v_call: TRBV7-9; clone_size: once
cdr3_aa: CAWAEDTQYF; j_call: TRBJ2-3; v_call: TRBV30; clone_size: .
cdr3_aa: CASSFYGDSTNEKLFF; j_call: TRBJ1-4; v_call: TRBV28; clone_size: .
cdr3_aa: CASSYLAGDTDTQYF; j_call: TRBJ2-3; v_call: TRBV6-2/TRBV6-3; clone_size: .
cdr3_aa: CASKIRDSPLHF; j_call: TRBJ1-6; v_call: TRBV2; clone_size: .
cdr3_aa: CASSVAEGRTEAFF; j_call: TRBJ1-1; v_call: TRBV9; clone_size: .
cdr3_aa: CASRLRGGYEQYF; j_call: TRBJ2-7; v_call: TRBV27; clone_size: .
cdr3_aa: CASSVGTEPYGYTF; j_call: TRBJ1-2; v_call: TRBV9; clone_size: .
cdr3_aa: CASSQGASGGAFYEQYF; j_call: TRBJ2-7; v_call: TRBV4-2; clone_size: .
cdr3_aa: CASSPGAKDEQFF; j_call: TRBJ2-1; v_call: TRBV4-2; clone_size: .
cdr3_aa: CASSWGQGDQPQHF; j_call: TRBJ1-5; v_call: TRBV7-9; clone_size: .
cdr3_aa: CASSQGGSGANVLTF; j_call: TRBJ2-6; v_call: TRBV14; clone_size: .
cdr3_aa: CASSSAGVDNSPLHF; j_call: TRBJ1-6; v_call: TRBV7-6; clone_size: .
cdr3_aa: CSAEGNEKLFF; j_call: TRBJ1-4; v_call: TRBV20-1; clone_size: .
cdr3_aa: CASSFTGGGSNEKLFF; j_call: TRBJ1-4; v_call: TRBV2; clone_size: .
cdr3_aa: CASSLLSGDTGELFF; j_call: TRBJ2-2; v_call: TRBV5-5; clone_size: .
cdr3_aa: CASSQVDREGEAFF; j_call: TRBJ1-1; v_call: TRBV4-1; clone_size: .
cdr3_aa: CASSLLQVYSNQPQHF; j_call: TRBJ1-5; v_call: TRBV5-1; clone_size: .
cdr3_aa: CASSPGRNTEAFF; j_call: TRBJ1-1; v_call: TRBV18; clone_size: .
cdr3_aa: CASGQGLLNTEAFF; j_call: TRBJ1-1; v_call: TRBV4-3; clone_size: .
cdr3_aa: CATSAMWSTEAFF; j_call: TRBJ1-1; v_call: TRBV24-1; clone_size: .
cdr3_aa: CASSPSGVSEAKNIQYF; j_call: TRBJ2-4; v_call: TRBV2; clone_size: .
cdr3_aa: CASSLLGARNTQYF; j_call: TRBJ2-3; v_call: TRBV7-2; clone_size: .
cdr3_aa: CASRDAGVNSPLHF; j_call: TRBJ1-6; v_call: TRBV2; clone_size: .
cdr3_aa: CASSFARGYNSPLHF; j_call: TRBJ1-6; v_call: TRBV7-9; clone_size: .
cdr3_aa: CASTLGQTTDTQYF; j_call: TRBJ2-3; v_call: TRBV7-2; clone_size: .
cdr3_aa: CASSSVTGGNTEAFF; j_call: TRBJ1-1; v_call: TRBV10-1; clone_size: .
cdr3_aa: CSVSGTGIYEQYF; j_call: TRBJ2-7; v_call: TRBV29-1; clone_size: .
cdr3_aa: CASSLPGEQFF; j_call: TRBJ2-1; v_call: TRBV7-9; clone_size: .
cdr3_aa: CASSYSGVFGNEQFF; j_call: TRBJ2-1; v_call: TRBV6-5; clone_size: .
cdr3_aa: CASSLPGGSYEQYF; j_call: TRBJ2-7; v_call: TRBV4-1; clone_size: .
cdr3_aa: CATSWGLGYGYTF; j_call: TRBJ1-2; v_call: TRBV24-1; clone_size: few
cdr3_aa: CASSWFELNYEQYF; j_call: TRBJ2-7; v_call: TRBV11-2; clone_size: .
cdr3_aa: CASSDDRGRDEAFF; j_call: TRBJ1-1; v_call: TRBV2; clone_size: .
cdr3_aa: CASSTAGEGYTF; j_call: TRBJ1-2; v_call: TRBV12-3/TRBV12-4; clone_size: .
cdr3_aa: CASSAHRGYYYTF; j_call: TRBJ1-2; v_call: TRBV5-4; clone_size: few
cdr3_aa: CASSQGGASEKLFF; j_call: TRBJ1-4; v_call: TRBV4-1; clone_size: .
cdr3_aa: CASSVEGGSTDTQYF; j_call: TRBJ2-3; v_call: TRBV9; clone_size: .
cdr3_aa: CSVKPGLSTDTQYF; j_call: TRBJ2-3; v_call: TRBV29-1; clone_size: .
cdr3_aa: CASSPYRGGTDTQYF; j_call: TRBJ2-3; v_call: TRBV27; clone_size: .
cdr3_aa: CASSLAPNTGELFF; j_call: TRBJ2-2; v_call: TRBV5-5; clone_size: .
cdr3_aa: CASSPDGGGAKQFF; j_call: TRBJ2-1; v_call: TRBV9; clone_size: .
cdr3_aa: CASMTGTWTEAFF; j_call: TRBJ1-1; v_call: TRBV7-2; clone_size: .
cdr3_aa: CASSLPERDRGRIVYGYTF; j_call: TRBJ1-2; v_call: TRBV5-6; clone_size: .
cdr3_aa: CPPPPRRGGPNGELFF; j_call: TRBJ2-2; v_call: TRBV2; clone_size: .
cdr3_aa: CAIRAEVDQPQHF; j_call: TRBJ1-5; v_call: TRBV10-3; clone_size: .
cdr3_aa: CASNFDRGSWETQYF; j_call: TRBJ2-5; v_call: TRBV2; clone_size: once
cdr3_aa: CASSRALGQVQETQYF; j_call: TRBJ2-5; v_call: TRBV28; clone_size: .
cdr3_aa: CAWSGYAIYGYTF; j_call: TRBJ1-2; v_call: TRBV30; clone_size: .
cdr3_aa: CASSEQAGYTF; j_call: TRBJ1-2; v_call: TRBV9; clone_size: .
cdr3_aa: CASSLGTSGSDTQYF; j_call: TRBJ2-3; v_call: TRBV18; clone_size: .
cdr3_aa: CAWSVSGGLETQYF; j_call: TRBJ2-5; v_call: TRBV30; clone_size: .